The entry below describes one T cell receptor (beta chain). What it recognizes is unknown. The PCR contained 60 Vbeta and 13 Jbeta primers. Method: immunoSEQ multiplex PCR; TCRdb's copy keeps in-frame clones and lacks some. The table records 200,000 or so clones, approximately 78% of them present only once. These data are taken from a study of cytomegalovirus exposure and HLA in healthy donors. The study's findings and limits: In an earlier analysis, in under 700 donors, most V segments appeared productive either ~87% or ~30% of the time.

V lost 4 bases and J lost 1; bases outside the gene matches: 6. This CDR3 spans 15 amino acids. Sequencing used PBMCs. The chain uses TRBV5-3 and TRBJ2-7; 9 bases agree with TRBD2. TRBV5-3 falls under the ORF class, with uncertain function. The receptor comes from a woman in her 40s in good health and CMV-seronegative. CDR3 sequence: CARSRPAGGSYEQYF. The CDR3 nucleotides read TGTGCCAGAAGCCGCCCCGCGGGAGGGTCCTACGAGCAGTACTTC.